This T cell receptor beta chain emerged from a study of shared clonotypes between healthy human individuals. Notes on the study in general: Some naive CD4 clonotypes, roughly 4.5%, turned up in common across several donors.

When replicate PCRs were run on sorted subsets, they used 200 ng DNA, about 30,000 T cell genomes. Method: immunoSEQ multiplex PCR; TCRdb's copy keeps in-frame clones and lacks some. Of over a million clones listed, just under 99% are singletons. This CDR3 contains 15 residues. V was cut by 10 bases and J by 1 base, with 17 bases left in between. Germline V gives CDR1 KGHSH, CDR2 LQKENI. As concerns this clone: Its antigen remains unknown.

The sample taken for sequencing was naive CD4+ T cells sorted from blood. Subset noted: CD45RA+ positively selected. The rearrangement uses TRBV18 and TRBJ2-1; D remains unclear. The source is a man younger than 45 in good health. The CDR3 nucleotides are TGTGCCATCACCCCTCCGGACGGATCCTACAATGAGCAGTTCTTC. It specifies CAITPPDGSYNEQFF.